These T cell receptor beta chains were read from a single sample in a study of blood T cell repertoires in COVID-19. Measured with immunoSEQ multiplex PCR; TCRdb has only the in-frame clones, and not every one. The data hold around 68,000 clones, with approximately 92% observed a single time. The sample taken for sequencing was peripheral blood. The receptors shown here come from a man over 45 with acute or convalescent COVID-19. The CDR3 runs from the conserved cysteine through the conserved F or W. Each record gives: V gene, J gene, D gene, clone size, CDR3 protein, CDR3 DNA. The D gene is left open where the match is weak. Clone size is shown for a subset of rows, as once, few, many or a class of expanded clone.

>TRBV7-9|TRBJ1-4|TRBD1|-
CASSSGTGFTKLFF
TGTGCCAGCAGCTCTGGGACAGGGTTCACGAAACTGTTTTTT
>TRBV7-2|TRBJ2-1|TRBD2|-
CASSPDSSGRGNEQFF
TGTGCCAGCAGCCCCGACTCTAGCGGGAGGGGCAATGAGCAGTTCTTC
>TRBV6-4|TRBJ2-7|TRBD1|few
CASSEGTGDSYEQYF
TGTGCCAGCAGTGAGGGGACAGGGGACTCCTACGAGCAGTACTTC
>TRBV28|TRBJ1-2|TRBD1|once
CASSLGGTGGGMYGYTF
TGTGCCAGCAGTTTAGGTGGGACAGGGGGCGGTATGTATGGCTACACCTTC
>TRBV6-6|TRBJ2-5|TRBD2|-
CASSYSLAVQETQYF
TGTGCCAGCAGTTACTCGCTAGCGGTCCAAGAGACCCAGTACTTC
>TRBV5-1|TRBJ1-6|TRBD1|-
CASSPAAGTGSSPLHF
TGCGCCAGCAGCCCAGCCGCCGGGACAGGGAGCTCACCCCTCCACTTT
>TRBV5-5|TRBJ2-5|-|-
CASTTEGKRDF
TGTGCCAGCACCACGGAGGGGAAAAGAGACTTC
>TRBV7-9|TRBJ2-3|-|once
CASSPRDSMTDTQYF
TGTGCCAGCAGCCCCCGGGACTCAATGACAGATACGCAGTATTTT
>TRBV28|TRBJ2-7|-|once
CASSSPFYEQYF
TGTGCCAGCAGTTCCCCCTTCTACGAGCAGTACTTC
>TRBV24-1|TRBJ2-1|-|-
CATSDGERGLDNEQFF
TGTGCCACCAGTGACGGTGAGCGAGGACTCGACAATGAGCAGTTCTTC
>TRBV5-5|TRBJ1-4|-|-
CASSLGGEKLFF
TGTGCCAGCTCCCTCGGGGGAGAAAAACTGTTTTTT
>TRBV9|TRBJ1-3|-|-
CASSATYYPGTGVSGNTIYF
TGTGCCAGCAGCGCAACCTATTACCCCGGGACGGGAGTCTCTGGAAACACCATATATTTT
>TRBV30|TRBJ2-2|TRBD2|-
CAWSALKLAGGPSNTGELFF
TGTGCCTGGAGTGCACTAAAACTAGCGGGAGGGCCTTCGAACACCGGGGAGCTGTTTTTT
>TRBV9|TRBJ1-3|TRBD1|-
CASSRGQGTGNTIYF
TGTGCCAGCAGCAGGGGACAGGGGACTGGAAACACCATATATTTT
>TRBV7-6|TRBJ2-1|TRBD2|-
CASSPTGLAGGYNEQFF
TGTGCCAGCAGCCCCACGGGACTAGCGGGAGGGTACAATGAGCAGTTCTTC
>TRBV5-4|TRBJ2-1|TRBD1|-
CASRARQGDRTNEQFF
TGTGCCAGCAGGGCTCGACAGGGGGACAGGACCAATGAGCAGTTCTTC
>TRBV7-9|TRBJ1-1|TRBD1|-
CASSARIDRGHEAFF
TGTGCCAGCAGCGCCCGTATTGACAGGGGGCATGAAGCTTTCTTT
>TRBV5-1|TRBJ2-1|TRBD2|once
CASSPGLAGVDEQFF
TGCGCCAGCAGCCCCGGACTAGCGGGAGTCGATGAGCAGTTCTTC
>TRBV27|TRBJ2-5|TRBD1|-
CASSHTGTGEETQYF
TGTGCCAGCAGTCATACCGGGACAGGCGAGGAGACCCAGTACTTC
>TRBV5-5|TRBJ1-2|-|few
CASSSDGRGSYGYTF
TGTGCCAGCAGCTCCGACGGCAGGGGTTCCTATGGCTACACCTTC